The clone carrying this T cell receptor beta chain appeared many times. The antigen is unknown. TCRdb called the 5' RACE reads again in MiXCR, with one record for every CDR3 protein. The sample lists under 65,000 distinct CDR3 sequences, around 13% seen once, with 1.3% to 1.5% in the top ten. This sample was included in a study of early T cells in non-severe SARS-CoV-2 infection. Overall study results and limits: VDJdb matching, biased toward anti-spike CD8 responses, missed private and CD4 specificities.

The sample taken for sequencing was whole blood. This clonotype was obtained from an adult who was a healthcare worker with PCR-confirmed SARS-CoV-2 infection or an uninfected control (not recorded which).

The CDR3, as DNA: TGTGCCAGCAGCTCCATGCGGAGGACCGCCTACGTGAACACCGGGGAGCTGTTTTTT. Its protein product is CASSSMRRTAYVNTGELFF. The chain couples TRBV7-8 to TRBJ2-2, with D possibly matching TRBD2 (5 bases). Germline-derived CDR1 and CDR2 are SGHVS and FQNEAQ. Trimming took off 4 bases at V and 1 base at J, with 22 bases between the two ends. The CDR3 consists of 19 residues.